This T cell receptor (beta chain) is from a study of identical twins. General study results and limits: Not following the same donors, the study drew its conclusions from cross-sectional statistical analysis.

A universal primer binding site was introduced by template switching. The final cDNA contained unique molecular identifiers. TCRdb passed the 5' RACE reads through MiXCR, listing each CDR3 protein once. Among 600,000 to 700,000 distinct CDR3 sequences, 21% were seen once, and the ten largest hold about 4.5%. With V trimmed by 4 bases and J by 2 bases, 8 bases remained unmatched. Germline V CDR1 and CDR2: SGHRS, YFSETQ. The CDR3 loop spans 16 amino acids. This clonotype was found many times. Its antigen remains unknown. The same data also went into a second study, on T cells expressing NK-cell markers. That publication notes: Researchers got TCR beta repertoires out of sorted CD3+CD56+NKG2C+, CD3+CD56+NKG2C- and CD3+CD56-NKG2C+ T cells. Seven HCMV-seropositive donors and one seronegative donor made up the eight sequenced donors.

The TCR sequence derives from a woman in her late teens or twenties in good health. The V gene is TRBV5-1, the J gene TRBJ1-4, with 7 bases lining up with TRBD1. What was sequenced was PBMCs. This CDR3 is CASSVTGPGTNEKLFF. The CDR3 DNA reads TGCGCCAGCAGCGTGACAGGGCCTGGGACTAATGAAAAACTGTTTTTT.